This entry describes one T cell receptor beta chain. What it binds is unknown. This record comes from a study of cytomegalovirus exposure and HLA in healthy donors. Overall study results and limits: Later, TCR association rates were found to vary by HLA locus, highest for DRB1 and lowest for HLA-C. V segments that were indistinguishable, TRBV6-2 and TRBV6-3 among them, were omitted from analysis. Later analysis associated a missense DCLRE1C variant with TCR beta V- and J-gene trimming.

Vbeta (60) and Jbeta (13) primers were used in the PCR. The protocol was immunoSEQ multiplex PCR, while the TCRdb copy is restricted to in-frame clones and leaves out a portion. The sample lists about 100,000 clones; around three quarters were seen once. Trimming took 0 bases from V and 2 from J; bases not matched to a gene: 4. Germline V gene lookup returns CDR1 LNHNV and CDR2 YYDKDF (reference sequence). The CDR3 length is 16 residues. Donors were ostensibly healthy at sampling, although undocumented immune exposures were probable. The V call is TRBV15, the J call TRBJ1-3, with 7 bases fitting TRBD1. This TCR derives from a female donor in good health and CMV-seropositive. Sequences were obtained from PBMCs. The CDR3 DNA follows: TGTGCCACCAGCAGAGAAGGAAGGGGGCCTGGAAACACCATATATTTT. Its protein product is CATSREGRGPGNTIYF.